One T cell receptor beta chain is described in this entry. The data derive from a study of shared clonotypes between healthy human individuals. Some clones are missing from TCRdb's copy, which holds only in-frame ones; the method was immunoSEQ multiplex PCR. The sample carries over 2 million clones, approximately 94% recorded once. CD45RO-negative CD8 cells positively selected for CCR7 made up the naive population, which excluded terminally differentiated effector memory CD45RA+ cells. This CDR3 has 15 residues. With 1 base removed from V and 6 bases from J, the gap between germline ends came to 15 bases. Looked up from germline, CDR1 is MNHNS and CDR2 is SASEGT.

Specimen: naive CD8+ T cells sorted from blood. V usage is TRBV6-1 and J usage is TRBJ1-2, with a tentative D call TRBD1 (6 bases). The clonotype was recovered from a man between 18 and 35 years old in good health. In DNA, the CDR3 is TGTGCCAGCAGTGAAGTTCAACAGGGAAGGAATGGCTACACCTTC. This translates into CASSEVQQGRNGYTF.